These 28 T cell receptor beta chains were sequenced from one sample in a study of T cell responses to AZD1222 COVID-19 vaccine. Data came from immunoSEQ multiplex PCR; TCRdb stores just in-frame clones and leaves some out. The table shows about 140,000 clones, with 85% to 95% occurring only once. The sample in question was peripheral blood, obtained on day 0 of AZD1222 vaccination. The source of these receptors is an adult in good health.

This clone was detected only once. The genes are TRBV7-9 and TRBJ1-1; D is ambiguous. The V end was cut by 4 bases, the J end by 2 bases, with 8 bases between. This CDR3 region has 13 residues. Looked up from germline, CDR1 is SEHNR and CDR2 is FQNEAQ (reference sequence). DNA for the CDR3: TGTGCCAGCAGCTCCCCCCTCAACACTGAAGCTTTCTTT. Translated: CASSSPLNTEAFF.

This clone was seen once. In DNA form, the CDR3 reads TGTGCCAGCAGCCACCGGACTCAATACTATGGAAACACCATATATTTT. Translation gives CASSHRTQYYGNTIYF. This chain connects TRBV3-1 (or the pseudogene TRBV3-2) to TRBJ1-3; D not certain. The length of the CDR3 is 16 residues. Germline V gives CDR1 LGHDT, CDR2 YNNKEL (reference sequence). Deletions cut 3 bases from V and 3 bases from J, with 15 bases between.

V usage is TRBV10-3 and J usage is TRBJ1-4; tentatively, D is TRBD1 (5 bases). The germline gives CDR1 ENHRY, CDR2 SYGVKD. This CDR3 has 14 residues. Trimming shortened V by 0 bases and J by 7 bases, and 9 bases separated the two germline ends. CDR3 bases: TGTGCCATCAGTGAGTCGGGAACAGGTGAAAAACTGTTTTTT. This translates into CAISESGTGEKLFF.

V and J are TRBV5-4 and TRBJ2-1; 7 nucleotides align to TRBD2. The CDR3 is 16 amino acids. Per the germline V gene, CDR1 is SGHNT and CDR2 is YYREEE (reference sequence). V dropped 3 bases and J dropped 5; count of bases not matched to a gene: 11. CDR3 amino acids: CASSSGGAGSDNEQFF. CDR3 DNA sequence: TGTGCCAGCAGCTCCGGAGGAGCGGGATCGGACAATGAGCAGTTCTTC.

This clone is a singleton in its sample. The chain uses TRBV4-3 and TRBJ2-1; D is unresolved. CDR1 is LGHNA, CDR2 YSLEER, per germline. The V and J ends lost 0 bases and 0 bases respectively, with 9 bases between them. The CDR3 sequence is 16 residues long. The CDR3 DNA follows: TGCGCCAGCAGCCAAGACCGACACAGCTCCTACAATGAGCAGTTCTTC. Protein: CASSQDRHSSYNEQFF.

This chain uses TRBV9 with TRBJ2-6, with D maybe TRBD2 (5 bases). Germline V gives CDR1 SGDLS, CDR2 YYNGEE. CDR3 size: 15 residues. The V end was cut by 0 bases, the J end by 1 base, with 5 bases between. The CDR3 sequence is CASSVGGSGANVLTF. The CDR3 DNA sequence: TGTGCCAGCAGCGTAGGAGGGTCTGGGGCCAACGTCCTGACTTTC.

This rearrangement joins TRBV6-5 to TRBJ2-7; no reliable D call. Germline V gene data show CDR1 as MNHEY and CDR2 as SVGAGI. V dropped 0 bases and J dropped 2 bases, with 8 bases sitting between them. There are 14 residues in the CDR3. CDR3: CASSYSGGTYEQYF. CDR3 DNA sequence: TGTGCCAGCAGTTACTCCGGCGGTACCTACGAGCAGTACTTC.

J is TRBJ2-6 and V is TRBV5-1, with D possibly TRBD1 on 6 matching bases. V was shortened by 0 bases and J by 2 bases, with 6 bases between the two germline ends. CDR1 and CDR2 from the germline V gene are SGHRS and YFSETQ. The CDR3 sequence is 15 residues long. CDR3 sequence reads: CASSLDRAGANVLTF. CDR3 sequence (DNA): TGCGCCAGCAGCTTGGACAGGGCTGGGGCCAACGTCCTGACTTTC.

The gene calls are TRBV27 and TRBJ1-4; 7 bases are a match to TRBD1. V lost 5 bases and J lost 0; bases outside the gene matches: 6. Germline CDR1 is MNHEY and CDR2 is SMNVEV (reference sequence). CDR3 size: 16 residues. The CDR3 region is CASSPRGPTTNEKLFF. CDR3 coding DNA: TGTGCCAGCAGTCCGAGGGGGCCCACAACTAATGAAAAACTGTTTTTT.

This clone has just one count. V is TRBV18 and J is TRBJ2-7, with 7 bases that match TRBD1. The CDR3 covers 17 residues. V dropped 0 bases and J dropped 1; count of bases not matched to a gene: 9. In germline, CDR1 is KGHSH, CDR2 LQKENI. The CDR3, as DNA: TGTGCCAGCTCACCACCCCACGGACAGGTGATTTCCTACGAGCAGTACTTC. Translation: CASSPPHGQVISYEQYF.

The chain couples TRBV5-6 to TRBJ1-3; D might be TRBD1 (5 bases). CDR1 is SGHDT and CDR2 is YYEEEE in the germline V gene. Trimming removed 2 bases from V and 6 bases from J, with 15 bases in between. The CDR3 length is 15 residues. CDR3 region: CASSFGGRQPNTIYF. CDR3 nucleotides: TGTGCCAGCAGCTTCGGCGGAAGACAGCCAAACACCATATATTTT.

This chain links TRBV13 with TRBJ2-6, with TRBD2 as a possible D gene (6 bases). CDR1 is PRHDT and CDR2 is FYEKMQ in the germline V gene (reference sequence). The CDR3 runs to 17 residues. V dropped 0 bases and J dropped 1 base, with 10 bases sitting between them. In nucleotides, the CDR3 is TGTGCCAGCAGCTTAGGGCGGGGAGGATCTGGGGCCAACGTCCTGACTTTC. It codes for CASSLGRGGSGANVLTF.

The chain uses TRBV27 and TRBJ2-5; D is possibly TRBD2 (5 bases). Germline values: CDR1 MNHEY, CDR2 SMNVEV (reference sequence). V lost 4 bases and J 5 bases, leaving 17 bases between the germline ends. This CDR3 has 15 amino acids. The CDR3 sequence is CASSSRGSYGETQYF. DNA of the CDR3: TGTGCCAGCAGTTCCCGAGGGTCCTATGGGGAGACCCAGTACTTC.

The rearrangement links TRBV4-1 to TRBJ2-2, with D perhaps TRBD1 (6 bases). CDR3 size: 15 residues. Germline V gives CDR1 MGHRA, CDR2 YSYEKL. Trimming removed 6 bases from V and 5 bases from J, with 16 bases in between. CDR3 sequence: CASSLSTGTTGELFF. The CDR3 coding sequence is TGCGCCAGCAGTCTATCAACCGGGACAACCGGGGAGCTGTTTTTT.

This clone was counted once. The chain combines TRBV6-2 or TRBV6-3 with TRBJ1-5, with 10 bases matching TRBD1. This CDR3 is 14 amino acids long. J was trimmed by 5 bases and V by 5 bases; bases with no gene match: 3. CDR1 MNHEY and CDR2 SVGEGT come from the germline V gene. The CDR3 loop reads CASSRDRGYQPQHF. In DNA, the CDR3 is TGTGCCAGCAGTCGGGACAGGGGATATCAGCCCCAGCATTTT.

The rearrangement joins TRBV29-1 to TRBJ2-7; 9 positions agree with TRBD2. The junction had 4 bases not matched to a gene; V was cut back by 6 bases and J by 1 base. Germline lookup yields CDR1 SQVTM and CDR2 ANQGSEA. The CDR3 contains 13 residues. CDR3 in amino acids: CSVGGGASYEQYF. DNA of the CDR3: TGCAGCGTGGGCGGGGGGGCGTCCTACGAGCAGTACTTC.

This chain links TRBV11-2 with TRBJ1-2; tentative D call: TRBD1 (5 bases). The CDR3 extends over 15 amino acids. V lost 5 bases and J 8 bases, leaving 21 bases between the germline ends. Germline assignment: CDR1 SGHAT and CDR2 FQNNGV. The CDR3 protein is CASSPWPLRWDGYTF. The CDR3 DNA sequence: TGTGCCAGCAGCCCCTGGCCCTTACGGTGGGACGGCTACACCTTC.

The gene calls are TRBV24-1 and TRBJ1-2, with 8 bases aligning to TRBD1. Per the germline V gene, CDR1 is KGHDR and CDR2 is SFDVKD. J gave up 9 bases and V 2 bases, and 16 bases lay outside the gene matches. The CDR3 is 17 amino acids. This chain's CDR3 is CATSDSRTGREVSSYTF. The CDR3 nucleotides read TGTGCCACCAGTGATTCGAGGACAGGGAGGGAGGTATCGAGCTACACCTTC.

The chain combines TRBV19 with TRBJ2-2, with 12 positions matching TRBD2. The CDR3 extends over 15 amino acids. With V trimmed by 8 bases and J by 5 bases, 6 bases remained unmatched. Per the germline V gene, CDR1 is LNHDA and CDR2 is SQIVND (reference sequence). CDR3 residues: CASSWTSGVTGELFF. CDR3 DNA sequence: TGTGCCAGTTCCTGGACTAGCGGGGTTACCGGGGAGCTGTTTTTT. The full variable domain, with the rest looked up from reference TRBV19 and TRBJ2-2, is DGGITQSPKYLFRKEGQNVTLSCEQNLNHDAMYWYRQDPGQGLRLIYYSQIVNDFQKGDIAEGYSVSREKKESFPLTVTSAQKNPTAFYLCASSWTSGVTGELFFGEGSRLTVL.

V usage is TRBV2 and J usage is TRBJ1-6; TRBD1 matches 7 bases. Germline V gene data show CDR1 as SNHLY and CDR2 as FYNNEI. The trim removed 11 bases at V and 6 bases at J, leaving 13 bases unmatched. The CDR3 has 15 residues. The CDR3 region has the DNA TGTGCCGTGGGGGAGGGACAGCAAGCTAATTCACCCCTCCACTTT. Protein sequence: CAVGEGQQANSPLHF.

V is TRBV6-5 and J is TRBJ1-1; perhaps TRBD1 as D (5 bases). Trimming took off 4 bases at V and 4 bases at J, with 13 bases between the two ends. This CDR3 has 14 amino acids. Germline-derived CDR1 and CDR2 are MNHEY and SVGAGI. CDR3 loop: CASSSAGGVTEAFF. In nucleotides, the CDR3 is TGTGCCAGCAGTTCCGCTGGGGGGGTCACTGAAGCTTTCTTT.

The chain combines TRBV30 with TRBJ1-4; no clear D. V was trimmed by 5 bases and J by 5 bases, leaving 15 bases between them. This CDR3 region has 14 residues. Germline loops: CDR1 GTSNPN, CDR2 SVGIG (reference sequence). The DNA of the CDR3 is TGTGCCTGGGCGTCCCTAGGGCGGAATGAAAAACTGTTTTTT. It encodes CAWASLGRNEKLFF.

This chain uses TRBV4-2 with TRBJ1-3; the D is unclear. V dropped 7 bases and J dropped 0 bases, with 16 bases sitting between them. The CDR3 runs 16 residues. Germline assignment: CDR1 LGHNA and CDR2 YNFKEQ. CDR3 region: CASTYKPDYSGNTIYF. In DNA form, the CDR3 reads TGTGCCAGCACCTACAAGCCGGACTACTCTGGAAACACCATATATTTT.

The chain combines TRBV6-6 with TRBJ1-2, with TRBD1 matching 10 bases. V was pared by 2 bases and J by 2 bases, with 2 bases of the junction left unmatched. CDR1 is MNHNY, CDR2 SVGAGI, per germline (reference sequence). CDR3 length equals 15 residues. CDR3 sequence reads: CASSYPGQGNYGYTF. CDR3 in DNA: TGTGCCAGCAGTTACCCGGGACAGGGGAACTATGGCTACACCTTC.

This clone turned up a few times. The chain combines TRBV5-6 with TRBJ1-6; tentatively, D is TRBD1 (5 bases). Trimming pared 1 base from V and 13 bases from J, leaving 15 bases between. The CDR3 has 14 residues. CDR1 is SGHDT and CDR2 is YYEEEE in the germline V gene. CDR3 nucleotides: TGTGCCAGCAGCTTGTGGGGGTCCCAGTCGCCCCTCCACTTT. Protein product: CASSLWGSQSPLHF.

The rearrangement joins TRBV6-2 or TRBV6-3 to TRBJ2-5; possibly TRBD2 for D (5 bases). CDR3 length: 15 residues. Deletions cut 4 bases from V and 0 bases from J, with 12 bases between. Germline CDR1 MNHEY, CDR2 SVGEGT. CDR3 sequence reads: CASSSAGVNQETQYF. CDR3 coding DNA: TGTGCCAGCAGTTCTGCCGGGGTGAACCAAGAGACCCAGTACTTC.

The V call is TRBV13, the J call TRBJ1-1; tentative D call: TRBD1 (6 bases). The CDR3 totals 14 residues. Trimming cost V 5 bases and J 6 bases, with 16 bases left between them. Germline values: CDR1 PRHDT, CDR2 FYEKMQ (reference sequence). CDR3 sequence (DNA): TGTGCCAGCAGCCAGGGGCAGGGGCTCTCTGAAGCTTTCTTT. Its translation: CASSQGQGLSEAFF.

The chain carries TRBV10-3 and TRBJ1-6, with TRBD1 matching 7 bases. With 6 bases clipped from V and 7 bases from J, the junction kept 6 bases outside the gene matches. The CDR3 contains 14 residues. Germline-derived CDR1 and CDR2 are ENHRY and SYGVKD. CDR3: CAISQTGLNSPLHF. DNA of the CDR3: TGTGCCATCAGCCAGACAGGGTTGAATTCACCCCTCCACTTT.